This T cell receptor (beta chain) was documented in a study of post-analysis software for immune sequencing data. Study-level background: Recorded disease courses covered relapsing-remitting, secondary progressive and progressive-relapsing multiple sclerosis. Some patients had no subtype annotation.

Unique molecular identifiers were carried by the TCR beta cDNA libraries. Yield was roughly 0.5 million cDNA molecules from about 1 to 10 million T cells. MiXCR was run by TCRdb on the PCR reads, yielding one entry per CDR3 protein. The top ten hold roughly 4.4% of the sample, which has hundreds of thousands of distinct CDR3 sequences, approximately 57% seen once. This clonotype was counted only a few times. The antigen is not known. Study-wide findings and caveats: In patients, TRBV5-6, TRBV5-1 and TRBV20-1 belonged to roughly 5 TRBV segments found more frequently than in controls. Analysis by F measure revealed that same-batch samples clustered strongly together. When compared against controls, multiple sclerosis patients showed significantly lower normalized Chao1 diversity.

CDR1 and CDR2 (germline): DFQATT, SNEGSKA (reference sequence). Trimming removed 6 bases from V and 11 bases from J; junction bases left unmatched: 18. This CDR3 has 14 amino acids. The TCR comes from a girl aged 5-17 years with multiple sclerosis. The specimen sequenced was blood. The chain links TRBV20-1 to TRBJ2-7; 8 bases are a match to TRBD1. DNA for the CDR3: TGCAGTGCCCAGTGGGGAGGTTCAGGGGGCTTGGAGTACTTC. This sequence encodes CSAQWGGSGGLEYF.